The rows below give T cell receptor beta chains drawn from one sample of a study of technical replicates of blood from several donors. Produced via immunoSEQ multiplex PCR; TCRdb's table is partial and in-frame only. The table has around 81,000 clones, about 81% seen once; the top ten hold around 3.9%. The source material was PBMCs. The receptors shown here come from a human donor in good health. Some clones in this sample may be carry-over from other donors' samples. Both conserved end residues are part of each CDR3. A D gene is named only where the DNA matches it firmly. The size entry is marked missing in some rows and otherwise reads once, few, many or a size class.

j_call,d_call,v_call,clone_size,cdr3_nt,cdr3_aa
TRBJ1-1,NA,TRBV18,few,TGTGCCAGCTCCCAGGGCTTGAGCACTGAAGCTTTCTTT,CASSQGLSTEAFF
TRBJ1-1,NA,TRBV6-5,NA,TGTGCCAGCAGTTATGGAACAGGAAATACCAACACTGAAGCTTTCTTT,CASSYGTGNTNTEAFF
TRBJ2-7,NA,TRBV13,NA,TGTGCCAGCAGCTTACGTCAGGGAAGAGGCTCCTACGAGCAGTACTTC,CASSLRQGRGSYEQYF
TRBJ2-4,TRBD2,TRBV6-6,NA,TGTGCCAGCAGTCCCCGGGGGGTCCAAAACATTCAGTACTTC,CASSPRGVQNIQYF
TRBJ1-3,NA,TRBV30,NA,TGTGCCTGGACCAGGTCCAACACCATATATTTT,CAWTRSNTIYF
TRBJ2-7,NA,TRBV7-2,NA,TGTGCCAGCAGCTCTACCCCCTACGAGCAGTACTTC,CASSSTPYEQYF
TRBJ1-2,NA,TRBV6-1,NA,TGTGCCAGCAGGGGGGAGGGCGGAGCTAACTATGGCTACACCTTC,CASRGEGGANYGYTF
TRBJ1-1,TRBD1,TRBV4-1,NA,TGCGCCAGCAGCTCGGGACAGGGGGCTAGTACTGAAGCTTTCTTT,CASSSGQGASTEAFF
TRBJ2-1,TRBD2,TRBV4-3,NA,TGCGCCAGCAGCCAGAATTGGGCAAGCGGGGGGCGGTTCTTC,CASSQNWASGGRFF
TRBJ1-6,TRBD1,TRBV28,once,TGTGCCAGCAACTCGGGACAGGGGTATAATTCACCCCTCCACTTT,CASNSGQGYNSPLHF
TRBJ1-1,NA,TRBV15,NA,TGTGCCACCAGCAAACCCCGGGGGACCTACACTGAAGCTTTCTTT,CATSKPRGTYTEAFF
TRBJ1-6,NA,TRBV7-3,NA,TGTGCCAGCAGCCCAAACGGGGGGGTGGGTTCACCCCTCCACTTT,CASSPNGGVGSPLHF
TRBJ2-1,TRBD2,TRBV7-2,NA,TGTGCCAGCAGCTTAGGGGCAACGGGAGGTGAGCAGTTCTTC,CASSLGATGGEQFF
TRBJ1-2,NA,TRBV6-5,NA,TGTGCCAGCAGTTACGGGGCTTCCCGGATCGGCTACACCTTC,CASSYGASRIGYTF
TRBJ2-7,TRBD2,TRBV4-1,NA,TGCGCCAGCAGCCCCACTAGCGGCCGGTACGAGCAGTACTTC,CASSPTSGRYEQYF
TRBJ1-3,NA,TRBV10-3,NA,TGTGCCACCATACAGGGATGGGCGTCGACTCACACCATATATTTT,CATIQGWASTHTIYF
TRBJ1-2,NA,TRBV11-2,NA,TGTGCCAGCAGCTTAGATCCGGGGACTAGCTATGGCTACACCTTC,CASSLDPGTSYGYTF
TRBJ2-5,TRBD2,TRBV6-5,NA,TGTGCCAGCAGTCGACTAGCGGGAGGGCCCGAGACCCAGTACTTC,CASSRLAGGPETQYF
TRBJ1-3,TRBD1,TRBV12-5,NA,TGTGCTAGTGCCGAGGGGACAGGGTATGGAAACACCATATATTTT,CASAEGTGYGNTIYF
TRBJ2-2,TRBD1,TRBV5-4,once,TGTGCCAGCAGCCGACAGGGGGCTTCCGGGGAGCTGTTTTTT,CASSRQGASGELFF
TRBJ1-5,TRBD1,TRBV9,NA,TGTGCCAGCAGCGTCGGGCCGGACAGGGGGCTTCAGCCCCAGCATTTT,CASSVGPDRGLQPQHF
TRBJ2-3,NA,TRBV9,NA,TGTGCCAGCAGCGCTACCACAGATACGCAGTATTTT,CASSATTDTQYF
TRBJ1-1,TRBD1,TRBV5-1,few,TGCGCCAGCAGCCCAGACAGGGGGCCGAACACTGAAGCTTTCTTT,CASSPDRGPNTEAFF
TRBJ1-6,NA,TRBV7-3,once,TGTGCCAGCAGCGAACAGGGCGGCATGTCACCCCTCCACTTT,CASSEQGGMSPLHF
TRBJ2-6,TRBD1,TRBV18,once,TGTGCCAGCTCACCAGGGACAGGCCTCTCTGGGGCCAACGTCCTGACTTTC,CASSPGTGLSGANVLTF
TRBJ2-7,TRBD1,TRBV7-3,once,TGTGCCAGCAGCTCCGACTCGGACAGGGCCTGTGGGTACTTC,CASSSDSDRACGYF
TRBJ2-7,NA,TRBV4-2,NA,TGTGCCAGCAGCCTGTTTTCAGGGGATTTCTACGAGCAGTACTTC,CASSLFSGDFYEQYF
TRBJ2-7,TRBD1,TRBV6-1,NA,TGTGCCAGCAGTTCCCGGGACAGAGCGTACTACGAGCAGTACTTC,CASSSRDRAYYEQYF
TRBJ1-5,NA,TRBV19,NA,TGTGCCAGTAGTATTAAGGAGAGTGTCCCTGCCCAGCATTTT,CASSIKESVPAQHF
TRBJ2-1,TRBD2,TRBV27,few,TGTGCCAGCAGCAAGGGACTAGCGGGGGGGCGGGTTGGCGAGCAGTTCTTC,CASSKGLAGGRVGEQFF
TRBJ2-2,NA,TRBV28,few,TGTGCCATCCACGAGAGGAACGGGGAGCTGTTTTTT,CAIHERNGELFF
TRBJ2-7,TRBD2,TRBV5-4,NA,TGTGCCAGCAGCGCCTGGACTAGCAGCCCCTACGAGCAGTACTTC,CASSAWTSSPYEQYF
TRBJ2-3,NA,TRBV5-6,NA,TGTGCCAGCAGCTACAAGCTGGGGGCGAGTACAGATACGCAGTATTTT,CASSYKLGASTDTQYF
TRBJ1-2,NA,TRBV5-5,NA,TGTGCCAGCAGCCGGGTCCCTTACACCTTC,CASSRVPYTF
TRBJ2-7,TRBD1,TRBV18,NA,TGTGCCAGCTCTCCCCAGGGGACAGGGAGCCGGGAGCAGTACTTC,CASSPQGTGSREQYF
TRBJ1-4,NA,TRBV29-1,NA,TGCAGCGTTGGAAGGGGGGAGGGTGAAAAACTGTTTTTT,CSVGRGEGEKLFF
TRBJ2-4,NA,TRBV15,NA,TGTGCCACCAGCAGAATCGGGGCCAAAAACATTCAGTACTTC,CATSRIGAKNIQYF
TRBJ1-1,TRBD1,TRBV14,NA,TGTGCCAGCAGCCAAAGAGGGGACAGGGCTGAAGCTTTCTTT,CASSQRGDRAEAFF